This T cell receptor beta chain originates from a study of T cell changes during pregnancy in multiple sclerosis. Losses at the gene ends were 4 bases for V and 4 bases for J; bases not matched to a gene: 12. The CDR3 spans 18 residues. Germline V gene data show CDR1 as MGHRA and CDR2 as YSYEKL. Data came from immunoSEQ multiplex PCR; TCRdb stores just in-frame clones and leaves some out. The table lists some 73,000 clones, approximately 92% of them singletons. The chain combines TRBV4-1 with TRBJ1-6; 8 bases align to TRBD1. The starting material was peripheral blood, obtained in the third trimester of pregnancy. The receptor's source is a female donor in good health, enrolled as a control in a pregnancy study. The CDR3 DNA sequence: TGCGCCAGCAGCCGCCCCCTTATCAGGGGGCCATATAATTCACCCCTCCACTTT. The encoded protein is CASSRPLIRGPYNSPLHF.